These 17 T cell receptor beta chains originate from one sample sequenced in a study of T cell responses to AZD1222 COVID-19 vaccine. Repertoires were generated with immunoSEQ multiplex PCR, while TCRdb's copy carries only in-frame clones and drops some. The data hold 120,000 to 150,000 clones, with around nine tenths observed a single time. Here the sequenced sample was peripheral blood, taken on day 0 of MenACWY control vaccination. The source is an adult in good health.

This clone is a singleton in its sample. The same CDR3 is also encoded by other DNA sequences in this sample. The rearrangement joins TRBV24-1 to TRBJ2-7; D is undetermined. CDR1 KGHDR and CDR2 SFDVKD come from the germline V gene. The CDR3 extends over 11 amino acids. Trimming removed 6 bases from V and 4 bases from J, with 6 bases in between. As DNA, the CDR3 is TGTGCCACCAGTCGAGGTTACGAGCAGTACTTC. Its translation is CATSRGYEQYF.

This chain joins TRBV2 and TRBJ2-1; 15 bases align to TRBD2. The CDR3 runs 17 residues. V trimming: 6 bases; J trimming: 0 bases; junction bases outside the gene matches: 3. The V gene's germline CDR1 is SNHLY and CDR2 FYNNEI. The CDR3 DNA reads TGTGCCAGCAGAGGGACTAGCGGGAGGTACTCCTACAATGAGCAGTTCTTC. It codes for CASRGTSGRYSYNEQFF. Looking up the rest from reference TRBV2 and TRBJ2-1 gives the full variable domain: EPEVTQTPSHQVTQMGQEVILRCVPISNHLYFYWYRQILGQKVEFLVSFYNNEISEKSEIFDDQFSVERPDGSNFTLKIRSTKLEDSAMYFCASRGTSGRYSYNEQFFGPGTRLTVL.

The chain combines TRBV2 with TRBJ2-2; 8 bases match TRBD1. CDR1 SNHLY and CDR2 FYNNEI come from the germline V gene. The CDR3 is 14 residues long. Trimming cost V 9 bases and J 4 bases; bases outside gene matches: 7. The CDR3 DNA sequence: TGTGCCAGAGAGGCCAGGGGGCGCACCGGGGAGCTGTTTTTT. The encoded protein is CAREARGRTGELFF.

This chain connects TRBV2 to TRBJ1-3, with 9 nucleotides matching TRBD1. CDR3 length equals 15 residues. Germline trimming cut 4 bases from V and 4 bases from J; bases unmatched to any gene: 5. Germline loops: CDR1 SNHLY, CDR2 FYNNEI. The CDR3 sequence is CASSGTGGWGNTIYF. DNA of the CDR3: TGTGCCAGCAGTGGAACAGGGGGCTGGGGAAACACCATATATTTT.

The V call is TRBV11-2, the J call TRBJ1-3; D possibly corresponds to TRBD1 (5 bases). In germline, CDR1 is SGHAT, CDR2 FQNNGV. Between the trimmed V and J ends, which lost 2 bases and 7 bases, there was a span of 18 bases. This CDR3 comprises 16 residues. The CDR3 DNA sequence: TGTGCCAGCAGCTTACACGGGGCAGGGAAGGGGAACACCATATATTTT. It yields the protein CASSLHGAGKGNTIYF.

The chain links TRBV14 to TRBJ1-2, with D perhaps matching TRBD1 (5 bases). V dropped 4 bases and J dropped 3 bases, with 12 bases sitting between them. CDR1 SGHDN and CDR2 FVKESK come from the germline V gene. This CDR3 has 14 amino acids. The CDR3 sequence: CASSRVGGDYGYTF. In nucleotides, the CDR3 is TGTGCCAGCAGCCGTGTCGGGGGAGACTATGGCTACACCTTC.

The chain links TRBV6-5 to TRBJ1-5; a weak D match, TRBD1 (5 bases). Trimming took off 6 bases at V and 2 bases at J, with 8 bases between the two ends. The V gene's germline CDR1 is MNHEY and CDR2 SVGAGI. The CDR3 sequence is 13 residues long. The CDR3 DNA follows: TGTGCCAGCAGATTAGGGGGCAATCAGCCCCAGCATTTT. This codes for CASRLGGNQPQHF.

This clone was recorded once. V usage is TRBV19 and J usage is TRBJ1-5; the D is unclear. With 6 bases removed from V and 4 bases from J, the gap between germline ends came to 13 bases. The CDR3 is made up of 14 amino acids. The germline gives CDR1 LNHDA, CDR2 SQIVND (reference sequence). CDR3 DNA sequence: TGTGCCAGTAGACGTCAGACCGGAAATCAGCCCCAGCATTTT. The encoded protein is CASRRQTGNQPQHF.

Comments on this clone: The conserved final phenylalanine or tryptophan is absent from the CDR3, which likely points to a read error. No DNA is shown, since the ends of the CDR3 on it are uncertain; the CDR3 is the one TCRdb lists. The V and J genes are TRBV30 and TRBJ1-6. The germline V gene has CDR1 GTSNPN and CDR2 SVGIG (reference sequence). The CDR3 is made up of 10 amino acids, end residues included. CDR3: CAWSRPRPGV.

The CDR3 region is CASSQYGSPLHF. In nucleotides, the CDR3 is TGTGCCAGCAGCCAATATGGCTCACCCCTCCACTTT. The rearrangement uses TRBV3-1 (or the pseudogene TRBV3-2) and TRBJ1-6; no reliable D call. V lost 2 bases, J lost 10 bases, and 6 bases lay in between. The CDR3 extends over 12 amino acids. CDR1 is LGHDT and CDR2 is YNNKEL in the germline V gene (reference sequence).

The gene calls are TRBV19 and TRBJ1-3; D not resolved. The V end lost 5 bases, the J end lost 4 bases, and 9 bases lay between the germline ends. The CDR3 spans 13 residues. Germline V gene lookup returns CDR1 LNHDA and CDR2 SQIVND (reference sequence). The DNA of the CDR3 is TGTGCCAGTAGTTCCCTTGGGGGAAACACCATATATTTT. Translation: CASSSLGGNTIYF.

The chain combines TRBV15 with TRBJ1-5; unclear D gene. Per the germline V gene, CDR1 is LNHNV and CDR2 is YYDKDF (reference sequence). CDR3 length equals 15 residues. Trimming left V 0 bases short and J 5 bases short, with 11 bases between. CDR3 nucleotide sequence: TGTGCCACCAGCAGAGATCACCAAACCCATCAGCCCCAGCATTTT. This gives the protein CATSRDHQTHQPQHF.

As DNA, the CDR3 is TGTGCCAGCAGCTTACAGGGGCCTGGAAACACCATATATTTT. This translates into CASSLQGPGNTIYF. V gene TRBV7-7 combines with J gene TRBJ1-3; a possible D gene is TRBD1 (6 bases). Germline V gene data show CDR1 as SSHAT and CDR2 as FNYEAQ (reference sequence). V gave up 2 bases and J gave up 2 bases, with 7 bases separating them. CDR3 length: 14 amino acids. The full variable domain, rest sourced from reference TRBV7-7 and TRBJ1-3, is GAGVSQSPRYKVTKRGQDVTLRCDPISSHATLYWYQQALGQGPEFLTYFNYEAQPDKSGLPSDRFSAERPEGSISTLTIQRTEQRDSAMYRCASSLQGPGNTIYFGEGSWLTVV.

The CDR3 DNA sequence: TGTGCCAGTTCAACGGGAGGTTACACAGATACGCAGTATTTT. It translates to CASSTGGYTDTQYF. V gene TRBV19 combines with J gene TRBJ2-3; 7 bases align to TRBD2. Germline V lookup: CDR1 LNHDA, CDR2 SQIVND (reference sequence). V was pared by 8 bases and J by 2 bases, with 7 bases of the junction left unmatched. This CDR3 region has 14 residues.

V and J are TRBV27 and TRBJ1-3; a weak D match, TRBD1 (6 bases). V was cut by 7 bases and J by 2 bases, with 18 bases left in between. The CDR3 contains 16 residues. Germline values: CDR1 MNHEY, CDR2 SMNVEV (reference sequence). The CDR3 nucleotides read TGTGCCAGCATTAAGGACCCACGACAGGCTGGAAACACCATATATTTT. It encodes CASIKDPRQAGNTIYF.

CDR3 protein: CASSLAGVNTEAFF. The CDR3 region has the DNA TGTGCCAGTAGTTTGGCAGGGGTGAACACTGAAGCTTTCTTT. This chain links TRBV19 with TRBJ1-1, with D possibly being TRBD1 (6 bases). Trimming took 5 bases from V and 0 from J, leaving 10 bases between them. The V gene's germline CDR1 is LNHDA and CDR2 SQIVND (reference sequence). This CDR3 is built from 14 residues.

The J gene is TRBJ2-3, the V gene TRBV10-3, with 8 bases identical to TRBD2. The trim removed 3 bases at V and 5 bases at J, leaving 4 bases unmatched. This CDR3 spans 14 amino acids. In germline, CDR1 is ENHRY, CDR2 SYGVKD. The CDR3 DNA is TGTGCCATCAGTGACCGGGGGGGCGAAGATACGCAGTATTTT. Residues: CAISDRGGEDTQYF.